Following are 17 T cell receptor beta chains from one sample sequenced in a study of blood T cells in healthy people across ages. PCR was performed a second time for roughly 7 to 12 cycles using a sample-barcoded 5' primer and a J-beta primer mix. TCRdb passed the 5' RACE reads through MiXCR, listing each CDR3 protein once. Of roughly 1.7 million distinct CDR3 sequences in the sample, about 31% were seen once. Source material: blood. These receptors were collected from a woman aged 25-40 years in good health.

A few counts support this clonotype. The V gene is TRBV27, the J gene TRBJ2-7; D call uncertain. This CDR3 contains 16 residues. Germline CDR1 MNHEY, CDR2 SMNVEV (reference sequence). Trimming removed 5 bases from V and 4 bases from J, with 21 bases in between. The CDR3, as DNA: TGTGCCAGCAGTCCCCGTGGTGGGAACCGCCGGTACGAGCAGTACTTC. Its translation: CASSPRGGNRRYEQYF.

This clonotype was observed a few times. The rearrangement joins TRBV28 to TRBJ2-7; 9 bases agree with TRBD1. From germline, CDR1 is MDHEN and CDR2 SYDVKM. The CDR3 has 14 residues. The junction had 10 bases not matched to a gene; V was cut back by 6 bases and J by 7 bases. The CDR3 spells CASRGPSGTGEQYF. The CDR3 nucleotides read TGTGCCAGCAGGGGACCCAGCGGGACAGGGGAGCAGTACTTC.

V gene TRBV7-9 combines with J gene TRBJ2-7; D is unresolved. V dropped 5 bases and J dropped 2 bases, with 7 bases sitting between them. CDR1 is SEHNR and CDR2 is FQNEAQ in the germline V gene (reference sequence). The CDR3 is 12 residues long. The CDR3 DNA reads as TGTGCCAGCAGCGCGGTGGCCTACGAGCAGTACTTC. Residues: CASSAVAYEQYF.

The chain uses TRBV12-3 or TRBV12-4 and TRBJ1-1; D is ambiguous. The CDR3 contains 13 residues. V lost 5 bases and J 5 bases, leaving 12 bases between the germline ends. CDR3 residues: CASSALTETEAFF. The CDR3 nucleotides read TGTGCCAGCAGTGCGCTGACGGAGACTGAAGCTTTCTTT.

The V and J genes are TRBV20-1 and TRBJ2-1; TRBD2 might be the D (6 bases). Germline CDR1 and CDR2: DFQATT and SNEGSKA (reference sequence). The V and J ends lost 6 bases and 0 bases respectively, with 18 bases between them. The CDR3 runs to 16 residues. In DNA form, the CDR3 reads TGCAGTGCCTTCCAATTGGGCGGGAACTCCTACAATGAGCAGTTCTTC. This encodes CSAFQLGGNSYNEQFF.

This clonotype has just a few counts. The chain joins TRBV4-2 to TRBJ2-1; D might be TRBD1 or TRBD2, each matching 5 bases. The CDR3 has 14 residues. Between the trimmed V and J ends, which lost 2 bases and 8 bases, there was a span of 13 bases. Germline V lookup: CDR1 LGHNA, CDR2 YNFKEQ. CDR3 nucleotides: TGTGCCAGCAGCCAAAGAAACAGGCGGGATGAGCAGTTCTTC. Translating it yields CASSQRNRRDEQFF.

This clonotype was detected only a few times. This chain connects TRBV24-1 to TRBJ2-1; 11 bases are a match to TRBD2. The J segment lost 10 bases and the V segment lost 2 bases, leaving 15 bases of the junction unmatched. CDR1 is KGHDR, CDR2 SFDVKD, per germline. This CDR3 is 18 amino acids long. The DNA of the CDR3 is TGTGCCACCAGTGATTCCTCGGTACTAGCGGGAGTCCGAGGGGAGCAGTTCTTC. Translation gives CATSDSSVLAGVRGEQFF.

This rearrangement joins TRBV14 to TRBJ2-7; the match to TRBD2 covers 8 bases. This CDR3 has 15 amino acids. Germline assignment: CDR1 SGHDN and CDR2 FVKESK. Trimming took 1 base from V and 4 from J; bases not matched to a gene: 6. CDR3 sequence reads: CASSQVAGGRYEQYF. The CDR3 region has the DNA TGTGCCAGCAGCCAAGTGGCGGGAGGAAGGTACGAGCAGTACTTC.

The chain couples TRBV14 to TRBJ2-1; 9 nucleotides align to TRBD2. V lost 4 bases, J lost 6 bases, and 7 bases stayed unmatched. The CDR3 loop spans 15 amino acids. CDR1 and CDR2 from the germline V gene are SGHDN and FVKESK. CDR3 in DNA: TGTGCCAGCAGCCTCTTCGGGACTAGCCGCAATGAGCAGTTCTTC. This translates into CASSLFGTSRNEQFF.

The CDR3 DNA is TGTGCCAGCAGCCAAGATACCACCAGCTCCTACGAGCAGTACTTC. Translated: CASSQDTTSSYEQYF. V is TRBV14 and J is TRBJ2-7; D is unresolved. CDR3 length equals 15 residues. From germline, CDR1 is SGHDN and CDR2 FVKESK. V lost 0 bases, J lost 0 bases, and 9 bases lay in between.

This CDR3 is CASSGLGSSGANVLTF. The CDR3 DNA follows: TGTGCCAGCAGTGGGCTCGGGAGCTCTGGGGCCAACGTCCTGACTTTC. J is TRBJ2-6 and V is TRBV27; tentatively, D is TRBD2 (6 bases). Germline V lookup: CDR1 MNHEY, CDR2 SMNVEV (reference sequence). The germline V and J ends were trimmed by 5 bases and 0 bases, with 11 bases remaining between them. The CDR3 spans 16 residues.

This clonotype was observed a few times. V and J are TRBV28 and TRBJ1-2; TRBD1 is a possible D gene (5 bases). The CDR3 extends over 15 amino acids. The germline CDR1 and CDR2 sequences are MDHEN and SYDVKM. The germline V and J ends were trimmed by 4 bases and 6 bases, with 18 bases remaining between them. The DNA of the CDR3 is TGTGCCAGCAGTTCACCTCGAACGACCAGGGATGGCTACACCTTC. Amino acids: CASSSPRTTRDGYTF.

On this clonotype: A junction end diverges from the germline sequence, so it may reflect a read error. V gene TRBV9 combines with J gene TRBJ1-5; no clear D. Germline V gives CDR1 SGDLS, CDR2 YYNGEE. This CDR3 region has 14 residues. The CDR3: CASSAKGSNQSQHF. Written as DNA, the CDR3 is TGTGCCAGCAGCGCGAAGGGTAGCAATCAGTCCCAGCATTTT.

This clonotype was seen at least ten times. The chain combines TRBV2 with TRBJ2-7; 7 positions agree with TRBD1. The junction had 9 bases not matched to a gene; V was cut back by 8 bases and J by 5 bases. This CDR3 is 13 amino acids long. The germline V gene encodes CDR1 SNHLY and CDR2 FYNNEI. The CDR3 spells CASGQGDIHEQYF. The DNA for the CDR3 is TGTGCCAGCGGTCAGGGGGACATCCACGAGCAGTACTTC.

Ten or more counts support this clonotype. The gene calls are TRBV10-3 and TRBJ2-7, with D perhaps matching TRBD2 (5 bases). The ends were cut back, 8 bases at V and 4 bases at J, with 15 bases in the middle. The CDR3 is made up of 13 amino acids. CDR1 ENHRY and CDR2 SYGVKD come from the germline V gene. The CDR3 is CAIQRELIYEQYF. CDR3 nucleotides: TGTGCCATCCAGAGGGAACTTATATACGAGCAGTACTTC.

This clonotype was found many times. This chain uses TRBV7-9 with TRBJ2-7; a possible D gene is TRBD1 (5 bases). The ends were cut back, 1 base at V and 6 bases at J, with 16 bases in the middle. Germline V gene data show CDR1 as SEHNR and CDR2 as FQNEAQ (reference sequence). This CDR3 has 15 residues. In DNA, the CDR3 is TGTGCCAGCAGCTTAGATCTTGGGGCAGGCGGCGAGCAGTACTTC. The encoded protein is CASSLDLGAGGEQYF.

This clonotype was counted once. The chain uses TRBV18 and TRBJ1-1; TRBD1 agrees at 8 bases. The V gene end was trimmed by 1 base and the J gene end by 1 base; junction bases not matched to a gene: 11. Germline V gene data show CDR1 as KGHSH and CDR2 as LQKENI. The CDR3 is made up of 18 amino acids. CDR3 coding DNA: TGTGCCAGCTCACCACTGCGGGTTGGGGACAGGTCGAACACTGAAGCTTTCTTT. Translated: CASSPLRVGDRSNTEAFF.